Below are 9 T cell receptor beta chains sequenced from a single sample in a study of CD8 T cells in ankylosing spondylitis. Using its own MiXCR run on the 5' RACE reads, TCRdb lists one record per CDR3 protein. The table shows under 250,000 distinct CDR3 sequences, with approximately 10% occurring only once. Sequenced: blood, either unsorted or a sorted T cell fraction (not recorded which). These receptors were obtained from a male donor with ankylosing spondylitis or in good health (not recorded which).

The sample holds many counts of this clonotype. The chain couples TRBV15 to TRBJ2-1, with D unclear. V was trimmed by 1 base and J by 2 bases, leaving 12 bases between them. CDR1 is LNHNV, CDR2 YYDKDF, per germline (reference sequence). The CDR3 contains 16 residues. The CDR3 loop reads CATSRARFPPYNEQFF. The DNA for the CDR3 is TGTGCCACCAGCAGAGCCCGCTTTCCCCCCTACAATGAGCAGTTCTTC.

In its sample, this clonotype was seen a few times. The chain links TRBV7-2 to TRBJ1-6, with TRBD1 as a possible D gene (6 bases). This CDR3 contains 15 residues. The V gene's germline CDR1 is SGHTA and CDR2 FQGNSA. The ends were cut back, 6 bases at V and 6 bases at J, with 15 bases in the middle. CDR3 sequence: CASRRGTATNSPLHF. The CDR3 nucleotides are TGTGCCAGCAGGAGGGGGACTGCAACTAATTCACCCCTCCACTTT.

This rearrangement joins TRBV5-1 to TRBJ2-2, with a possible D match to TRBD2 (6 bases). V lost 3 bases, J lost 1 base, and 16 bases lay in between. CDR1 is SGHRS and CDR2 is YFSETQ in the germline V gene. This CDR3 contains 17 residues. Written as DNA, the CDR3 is TGCGCCAGCAGCTGGTCGTCCGGGGGACTGAACACCGGGGAGCTGTTTTTT. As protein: CASSWSSGGLNTGELFF.

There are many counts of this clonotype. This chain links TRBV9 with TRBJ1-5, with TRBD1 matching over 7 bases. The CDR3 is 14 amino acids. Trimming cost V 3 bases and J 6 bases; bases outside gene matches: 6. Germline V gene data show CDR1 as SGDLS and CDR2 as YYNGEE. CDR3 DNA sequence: TGTGCCAGCAGCGCGACGACAGGGCCTCAGCCCCAGCATTTT. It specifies CASSATTGPQPQHF.

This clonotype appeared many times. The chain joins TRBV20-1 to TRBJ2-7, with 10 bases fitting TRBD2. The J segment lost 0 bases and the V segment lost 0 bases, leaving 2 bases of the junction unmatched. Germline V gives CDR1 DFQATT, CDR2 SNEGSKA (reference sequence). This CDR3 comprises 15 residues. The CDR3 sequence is CSARDLAGVSYEQYF. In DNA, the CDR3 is TGCAGTGCTAGAGACCTAGCGGGGGTCTCCTACGAGCAGTACTTC.

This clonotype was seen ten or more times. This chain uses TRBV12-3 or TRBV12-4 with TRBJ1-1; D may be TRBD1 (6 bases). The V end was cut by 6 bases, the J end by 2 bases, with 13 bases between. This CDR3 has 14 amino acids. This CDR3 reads CASRTGRGNTEAFF. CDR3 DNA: TGTGCCAGCAGGACAGGACGGGGAAACACTGAAGCTTTCTTT.

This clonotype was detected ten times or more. CDR3 loop: CASSLAPSSYNEQFF. The CDR3 coding sequence is TGTGCCAGCAGCCTAGCGCCGAGCTCCTACAATGAGCAGTTCTTC. This chain links TRBV3-1 with TRBJ2-1, with D possibly being TRBD2 (5 bases). With 4 bases removed from V and 0 bases from J, the gap between germline ends came to 10 bases. CDR1 and CDR2 from the germline V gene are LGHDT and YNNKEL (reference sequence). The CDR3 is 15 residues long.

This CDR3 reads CASSLAGRAHEQYF. The CDR3 bases are TGTGCCAGCAGTTTAGCGGGGAGGGCCCACGAGCAGTACTTC. The chain employs TRBV9 and TRBJ2-7; 8 positions agree with TRBD2. The CDR3 runs 14 residues. Per germline, CDR1 SGDLS and CDR2 YYNGEE. With 5 bases clipped from V and 5 bases from J, the junction kept 9 bases outside the gene matches. The full variable domain, with the rest looked up from reference TRBV9 and TRBJ2-7, is DSGVTQTPKHLITATGQRVTLRCSPRSGDLSVYWYQQSLDQGLQFLIQYYNGEERAKGNILERFSAQQFPDLHSELNLSSLELGDSALYFCASSLAGRAHEQYFGPGTRLTVT.

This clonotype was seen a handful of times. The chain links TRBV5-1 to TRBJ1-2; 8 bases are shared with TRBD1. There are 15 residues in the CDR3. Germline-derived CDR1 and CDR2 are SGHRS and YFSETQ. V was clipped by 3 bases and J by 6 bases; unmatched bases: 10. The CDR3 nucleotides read TGCGCCAGCAGCTCGGGACAGGTGAAGGGCGATGGCTACACCTTC. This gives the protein CASSSGQVKGDGYTF.